A selection of T cell receptor beta chains follows, all from one sample in a study of T cell clones after liver transplantation. Assay used: immunoSEQ multiplex PCR; TCRdb lists only in-frame clones, some missing. The table records about 51,000 clones, around 85% of them present only once. Material: CD8+ T cells from blood, obtained 12 months after liver transplant. The receptors derive from a human patient who received a liver transplant. Certain T cells may be donor cells from the graft. Each CDR3 is given with its conserved first and last residue. A D gene is named only where the DNA matches it firmly. Size is stated for part of the rows, as once, few or many counts, or as a class when the clone is expanded.

DNA: TGTGCCAGCAGTTGGGCCAGCTCCTACGAGCAGTACTTC
CDR3: CASSWASSYEQYF
V: TRBV27
size: NA
J: TRBJ2-7
D: NA

DNA: TGTGCCAGCAGCTTAGGGGACAGCTACGAGCAGTACTTC
CDR3: CASSLGDSYEQYF
V: TRBV7-8
size: few
J: TRBJ2-7
D: TRBD1

DNA: TGTGCCAGCAGCGTATCTAATGAGCAGTTCTTC
CDR3: CASSVSNEQFF
V: TRBV9
size: once
J: TRBJ2-1
D: NA

DNA: TGTGCCAGCAGCTTCGGACAGGGCTACGAGCAGTACTTC
CDR3: CASSFGQGYEQYF
V: TRBV11-2
size: NA
J: TRBJ2-7
D: TRBD1

DNA: TGCGCCAGCAGCCAAGCAGGGGGGAACACTGAAGCTTTCTTT
CDR3: CASSQAGGNTEAFF
V: TRBV4-1
size: once
J: TRBJ1-1
D: TRBD1

DNA: TGTGCCAGCAGCTTGGCAACAGGGGTGGCCACTGAAGCTTTCTTT
CDR3: CASSLATGVATEAFF
V: TRBV5-6
size: once
J: TRBJ1-1
D: TRBD1

DNA: TGTGCCAGTAGTATATACAGAAATAATGAAAAACTGTTTTTT
CDR3: CASSIYRNNEKLFF
V: TRBV19
size: NA
J: TRBJ1-4
D: NA

DNA: TGTGCCAGCAGCGTAGGGGCCGGGGGATTGTCAGATACGCAGTATTTT
CDR3: CASSVGAGGLSDTQYF
V: TRBV9
size: NA
J: TRBJ2-3
D: NA

DNA: TGTGCCAGCAGTTCCCCCGGGACAGGAGCTAGTGAAGCTTTCTTT
CDR3: CASSSPGTGASEAFF
V: TRBV6-5
size: NA
J: TRBJ1-1
D: TRBD1

DNA: TGTGCCAGCAGCCTCGGGACTAGCCCATATCGGGAGCAGTACTTC
CDR3: CASSLGTSPYREQYF
V: TRBV13
size: NA
J: TRBJ2-7
D: TRBD2

DNA: TGTGCCAGCTCACCGGGTAGCGGATGGGTAGAGACCCAGTACTTC
CDR3: CASSPGSGWVETQYF
V: TRBV18
size: NA
J: TRBJ2-5
D: NA

DNA: TGCGCCAGCAGCCAAGAAGGGGGAGTTTATAACACTGAAGCTTTCTTT
CDR3: CASSQEGGVYNTEAFF
V: TRBV4-1
size: NA
J: TRBJ1-1
D: NA

DNA: TGTGCCAGCAATGGAGGGGACGGAGGGGTCGGGGAGCTGTTTTTT
CDR3: CASNGGDGGVGELFF
V: TRBV6-5
size: NA
J: TRBJ2-2
D: NA

DNA: TGTGCCAGCAGTGAGGGGGGCAGGCGTTACGAGCAGTACTTC
CDR3: CASSEGGRRYEQYF
V: TRBV2
size: NA
J: TRBJ2-7
D: NA

DNA: TGTGCCAGCAAGCGTGGGAGTTTACCCTACAATGAGCAGTTCTTC
CDR3: CASKRGSLPYNEQFF
V: TRBV5-8
size: NA
J: TRBJ2-1
D: NA

DNA: TGTGCCAGCAGTTTATCGTTCAGGACAGGGGGCGAGGAGACCCAGTACTTC
CDR3: CASSLSFRTGGEETQYF
V: TRBV27
size: NA
J: TRBJ2-5
D: TRBD1

DNA: TGTGCCAGCACCCCTTGGCCAGGGACTGGGGCCAACGTCCTGACTTTC
CDR3: CASTPWPGTGANVLTF
V: TRBV5-8
size: NA
J: TRBJ2-6
D: NA

DNA: TGCAGCGTCCGGGAGGCAAGTGGCTACACCTTC
CDR3: CSVREASGYTF
V: TRBV29-1
size: once
J: TRBJ1-2
D: NA

DNA: TGTGCCAGTAGTATATATCTCGAGCAGTTCTTC
CDR3: CASSIYLEQFF
V: TRBV19
size: once
J: TRBJ2-1
D: NA

DNA: TGTGCCATCAGTGAGGTGCAGACGGAGACCCAGTACTTC
CDR3: CAISEVQTETQYF
V: TRBV10-3
size: NA
J: TRBJ2-5
D: NA

DNA: TGTGCTAGCAGCTTAGGACGGGGCGAAAACTACGAGCAGTACTTC
CDR3: CASSLGRGENYEQYF
V: TRBV7-7
size: few
J: TRBJ2-7
D: NA

DNA: TGCGCCAGCAGCCCCGAGGGTAGCGGGAGCCTAAATGAGCAGTTCTTC
CDR3: CASSPEGSGSLNEQFF
V: TRBV4-1
size: NA
J: TRBJ2-1
D: TRBD2

DNA: TGTGCCAGTTACGGACTCAAACGGGACGGCTACACCTTC
CDR3: CASYGLKRDGYTF
V: TRBV6-1
size: NA
J: TRBJ1-2
D: NA

DNA: TGTGCCAGCAGTTACTCGCTCGGGAACACCGGGGAGCTGTTTTTT
CDR3: CASSYSLGNTGELFF
V: TRBV6-5
size: NA
J: TRBJ2-2
D: NA

DNA: TGTGCCAGTATCAGCGGGCACACAGATACGCAGTATTTT
CDR3: CASISGHTDTQYF
V: TRBV19
size: NA
J: TRBJ2-3
D: NA

DNA: TGTGCCAGCAGCTTTTGGGATTTCGTCTACAATGAGCAGTTCTTC
CDR3: CASSFWDFVYNEQFF
V: TRBV5-8
size: NA
J: TRBJ2-1
D: NA

DNA: TGTGCCAGCAGCGCAGTTAGCGGGAGCTCCTACAATGAGCAGTTCTTC
CDR3: CASSAVSGSSYNEQFF
V: TRBV9
size: NA
J: TRBJ2-1
D: TRBD2

DNA: TGTGCCAGCAGCTTAGGACTAGCGGGAGGCACCGGGGAGCTGTTTTTT
CDR3: CASSLGLAGGTGELFF
V: TRBV7-9
size: once
J: TRBJ2-2
D: TRBD2

DNA: TGTGCCAGCAGCTTAGAAAACAGGGGCTACGAGCAGTACTTC
CDR3: CASSLENRGYEQYF
V: TRBV7-8
size: NA
J: TRBJ2-7
D: TRBD1

DNA: TGTGCCAGCGGTGGGGCAGGGGTGGAAGAGCAGTACTTC
CDR3: CASGGAGVEEQYF
V: TRBV28
size: once
J: TRBJ2-7
D: NA

DNA: TGTGCCAGCAGTTACGCCAACACAGATACGCAGTATTTT
CDR3: CASSYANTDTQYF
V: TRBV6-5
size: NA
J: TRBJ2-3
D: NA

DNA: TGTGCCAGCAGCCTGGGGGGGGCCTATGGCTACACCTTC
CDR3: CASSLGGAYGYTF
V: TRBV27
size: NA
J: TRBJ1-2
D: NA

DNA: TGTGCCAGCAGTTCCCATATCTTAGGATTCTATGGCTACACCTTC
CDR3: CASSSHILGFYGYTF
V: TRBV28
size: once
J: TRBJ1-2
D: NA

DNA: TGTGCCAGCAGTTTGGGGAGCGGGAGAGGGGATGAGCAGTTCTTC
CDR3: CASSLGSGRGDEQFF
V: TRBV27
size: NA
J: TRBJ2-1
D: TRBD2

DNA: TGTGCCAGCAGTCAGGGGGCGGGTGGCAATCAGCCCCAGCATTTT
CDR3: CASSQGAGGNQPQHF
V: TRBV6-1
size: few
J: TRBJ1-5
D: TRBD1

DNA: TGTGCCAGCATCACTGGGTTAGGAGCTTTCTTT
CDR3: CASITGLGAFF
V: TRBV27
size: NA
J: TRBJ1-1
D: NA

DNA: TGTGCCAGCAGTTTCACCCCTTTAAGAGGTGGTGGCTACACCTTC
CDR3: CASSFTPLRGGGYTF
V: TRBV27
size: NA
J: TRBJ1-2
D: NA

DNA: TGCGCCAGCAGCTTACAACTAGCGGGAGGGCCGGGGGAGCAGTTCTTC
CDR3: CASSLQLAGGPGEQFF
V: TRBV4-1
size: once
J: TRBJ2-1
D: TRBD2

DNA: TGTGCCAGCAGTCGGGCTAGCGAGGATCAAGAGACCCAGTACTTC
CDR3: CASSRASEDQETQYF
V: TRBV28
size: NA
J: TRBJ2-5
D: NA

DNA: TGTGCCAGCAGCCCCAACTTCCGAACCAACACTGAAGCTTTCTTT
CDR3: CASSPNFRTNTEAFF
V: TRBV5-6
size: medium-sized
J: TRBJ1-1
D: NA

DNA: TGTGCCAGCAGCGGGACAGCGCGCACTGAAGCTTTCTTT
CDR3: CASSGTARTEAFF
V: TRBV5-4
size: NA
J: TRBJ1-1
D: TRBD1

DNA: TGCAGCGTGCCTACAGGGGGCGTCGAGACCCAGTACTTC
CDR3: CSVPTGGVETQYF
V: TRBV29-1
size: NA
J: TRBJ2-5
D: TRBD1

DNA: TGTGCCAGCAGGACCGGGACAGACTACGAGCAGTACTTC
CDR3: CASRTGTDYEQYF
V: TRBV27
size: NA
J: TRBJ2-7
D: TRBD1

DNA: TGCGCCAGCAGCCAAGTTTCGGTAGACTACAATGAGCAGTTCTTC
CDR3: CASSQVSVDYNEQFF
V: TRBV4-1
size: NA
J: TRBJ2-1
D: NA

DNA: TGTGCCAGCTCACCCGACAGCGCTGAACTTCACTACGAGCAGTACTTC
CDR3: CASSPDSAELHYEQYF
V: TRBV18
size: NA
J: TRBJ2-7
D: NA

DNA: TGTGCCAGCACTTCCCTCCCGGGACAGGGGGTTGCTGGGGCCAACGTCCTGACTTTC
CDR3: CASTSLPGQGVAGANVLTF
V: TRBV27
size: NA
J: TRBJ2-6
D: TRBD1

DNA: TGTGCCAGTAGTACCTCGCTAGCCGGGGAGCATTACAATGAGCAGTTCTTC
CDR3: CASSTSLAGEHYNEQFF
V: TRBV19
size: NA
J: TRBJ2-1
D: NA

DNA: TGCAGCGCAAGGGCCGGGGAGCTGTTTTTT
CDR3: CSARAGELFF
V: TRBV29-1
size: NA
J: TRBJ2-2
D: NA

DNA: TGTGCCAGTAGTATTCAAGAGAGCTCCTACAATGAGCAGTTCTTC
CDR3: CASSIQESSYNEQFF
V: TRBV19
size: NA
J: TRBJ2-1
D: NA

DNA: TGCGCCAGCAGCCAAGACGTAGGGACTAGCGGGAGAGATTCCGATACGCAGTATTTT
CDR3: CASSQDVGTSGRDSDTQYF
V: TRBV4-3
size: once
J: TRBJ2-3
D: TRBD2